This record concerns one T cell receptor beta chain sequence. These data are taken from a study of T-cell reconstitution after alpha-beta-depleted transplantation in children. CDR3 size: 16 residues. Germline V lookup: CDR1 LGHDT, CDR2 YNNKEL (reference sequence). Trimming removed 3 bases from V and 3 bases from J, with 17 bases in between. Preparing the TCRbeta library involved the use of unique molecular identifiers. Each CDR3 protein is one row after TCRdb ran MiXCR on the PCR reads. This table has 70,000 to 95,000 distinct CDR3 sequences, 15% to 19% appearing once. The chain employs TRBV3-1 and TRBJ1-1, with D unclear. This sequence was found in a male patient aged 2-10 years who had a stem cell transplant for acute lymphoblastic leukemia, so the T cells may come from the graft donor. This specimen was PBMCs, mostly from graft donor cells, taken 180 days after TCRalphabeta/CD19-depleted stem cell transplant. This CDR3 reads CASSHEGELRYTEAFF. In nucleotides, the CDR3 is TGTGCCAGCAGCCACGAAGGAGAATTAAGATACACTGAAGCTTTCTTT.